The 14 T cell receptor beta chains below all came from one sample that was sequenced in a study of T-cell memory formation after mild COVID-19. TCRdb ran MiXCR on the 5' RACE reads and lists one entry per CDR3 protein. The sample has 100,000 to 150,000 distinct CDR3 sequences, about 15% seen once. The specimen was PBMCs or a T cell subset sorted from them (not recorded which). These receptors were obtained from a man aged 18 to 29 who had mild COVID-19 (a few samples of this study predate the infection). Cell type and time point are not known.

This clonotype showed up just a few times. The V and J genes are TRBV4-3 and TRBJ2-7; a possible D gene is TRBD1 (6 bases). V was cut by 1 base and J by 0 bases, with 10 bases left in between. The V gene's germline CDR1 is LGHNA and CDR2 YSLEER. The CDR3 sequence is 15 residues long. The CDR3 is CASSQGTVCSYEQYV. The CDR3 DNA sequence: TGCGCCAGCAGCCAAGGGACAGTCTGCTCCTACGAGCAGTACGTC.

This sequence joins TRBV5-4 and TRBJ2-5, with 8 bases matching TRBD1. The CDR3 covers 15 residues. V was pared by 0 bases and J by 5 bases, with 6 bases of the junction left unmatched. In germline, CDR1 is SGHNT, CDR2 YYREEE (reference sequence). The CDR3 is CASSLEDRARETQYF. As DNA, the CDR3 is TGTGCCAGCAGCTTGGAGGACAGGGCTAGGGAGACCCAGTACTTC.

For the CDR3, the DNA is TGCGCCAGCAGCTTGTCCGGGGACTACGAGCAGTACGTC. Translating it yields CASSLSGDYEQYV. The V call is TRBV5-1, the J call TRBJ2-7; perhaps TRBD2 as D (5 bases). Germline V gives CDR1 SGHRS, CDR2 YFSETQ. With 1 base removed from V and 3 bases from J, the gap between germline ends came to 8 bases. The CDR3 has 13 residues.

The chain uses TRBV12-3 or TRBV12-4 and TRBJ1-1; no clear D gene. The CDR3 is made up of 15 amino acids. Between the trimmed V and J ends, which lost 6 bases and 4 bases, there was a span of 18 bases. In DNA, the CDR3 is TGTGCCAGCAGCCACGGAAAACGGAGGACCACTGAAGCTTTCTTT. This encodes CASSHGKRRTTEAFF.

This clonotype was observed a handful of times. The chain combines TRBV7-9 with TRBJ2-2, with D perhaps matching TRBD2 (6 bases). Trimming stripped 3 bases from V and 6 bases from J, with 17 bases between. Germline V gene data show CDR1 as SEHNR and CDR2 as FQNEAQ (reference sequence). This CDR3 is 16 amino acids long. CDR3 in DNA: TGTGCCAGCAGCTTTGGGGGTTCCGGGACTCCCGGGGAGCTGTTTTTT. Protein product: CASSFGGSGTPGELFF.

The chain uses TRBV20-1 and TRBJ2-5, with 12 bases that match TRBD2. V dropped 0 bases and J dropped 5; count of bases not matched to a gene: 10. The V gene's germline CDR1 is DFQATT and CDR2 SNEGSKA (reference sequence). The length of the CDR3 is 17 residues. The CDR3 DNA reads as TGCAGTGCTAGAGATCCGGCTAGCGGGGGGGCCTGGGAGACCCAGTACTTC. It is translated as CSARDPASGGAWETQYF.

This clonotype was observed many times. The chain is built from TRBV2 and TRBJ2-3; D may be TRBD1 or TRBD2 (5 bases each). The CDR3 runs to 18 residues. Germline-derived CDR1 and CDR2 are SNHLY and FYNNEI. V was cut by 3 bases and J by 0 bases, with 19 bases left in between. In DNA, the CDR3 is TGTGCCAGCAGTGAGGTGGGGACCGTCTACCTTAGCACAGATACGCAGTATTTT. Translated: CASSEVGTVYLSTDTQYF.

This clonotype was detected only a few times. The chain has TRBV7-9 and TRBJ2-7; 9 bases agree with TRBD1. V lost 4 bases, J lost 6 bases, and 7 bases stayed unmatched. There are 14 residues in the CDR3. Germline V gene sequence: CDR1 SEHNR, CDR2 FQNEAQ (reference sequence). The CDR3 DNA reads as TGTGCCAGCAGCTACACAGGGGGCGGGTCCGAGCAGTACTTC. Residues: CASSYTGGGSEQYF.

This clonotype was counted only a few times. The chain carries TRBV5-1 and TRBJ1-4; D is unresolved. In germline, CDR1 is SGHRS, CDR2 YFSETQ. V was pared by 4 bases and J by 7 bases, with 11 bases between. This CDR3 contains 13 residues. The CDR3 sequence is CASSLGIAEKLFF. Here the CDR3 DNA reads TGCGCCAGCAGCCTAGGAATTGCTGAAAAACTGTTTTTT.

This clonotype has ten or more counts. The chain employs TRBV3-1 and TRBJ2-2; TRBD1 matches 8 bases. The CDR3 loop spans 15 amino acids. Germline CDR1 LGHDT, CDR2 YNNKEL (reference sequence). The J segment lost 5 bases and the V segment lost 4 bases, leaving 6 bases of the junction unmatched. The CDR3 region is CASSPRGPGTGELFF. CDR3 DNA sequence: TGTGCCAGCAGCCCCAGGGGGCCAGGGACCGGGGAGCTGTTTTTT.

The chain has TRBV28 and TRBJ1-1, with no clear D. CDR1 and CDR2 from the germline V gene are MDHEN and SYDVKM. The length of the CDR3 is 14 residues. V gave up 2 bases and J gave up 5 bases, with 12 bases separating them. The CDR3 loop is CASSLAPGGTEAFF. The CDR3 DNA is TGTGCCAGCAGTTTAGCTCCGGGAGGGACTGAAGCTTTCTTT.

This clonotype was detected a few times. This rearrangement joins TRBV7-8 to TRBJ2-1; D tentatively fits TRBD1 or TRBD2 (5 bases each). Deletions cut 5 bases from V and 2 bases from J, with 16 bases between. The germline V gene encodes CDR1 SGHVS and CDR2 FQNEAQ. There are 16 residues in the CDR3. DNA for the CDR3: TGTGCCAGCAGCACGCACAGGTTGGGGGCCTACAATGAGCAGTTCTTC. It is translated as CASSTHRLGAYNEQFF.

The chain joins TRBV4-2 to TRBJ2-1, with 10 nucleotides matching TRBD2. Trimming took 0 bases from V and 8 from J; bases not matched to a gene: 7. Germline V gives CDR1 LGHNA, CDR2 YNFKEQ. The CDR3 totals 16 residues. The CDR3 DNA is TGTGCCAGCAGCCAAGAAGTAGCGGGGGGTTACGATGAGCAGTTCTTC. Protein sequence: CASSQEVAGGYDEQFF.

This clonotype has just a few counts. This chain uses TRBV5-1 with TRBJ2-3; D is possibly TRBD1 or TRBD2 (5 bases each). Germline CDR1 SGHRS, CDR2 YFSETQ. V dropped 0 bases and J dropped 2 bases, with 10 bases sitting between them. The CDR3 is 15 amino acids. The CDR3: CASSLERDLTDTQYF. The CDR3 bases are TGCGCCAGCAGCTTGGAACGGGACCTCACAGATACGCAGTATTTT.